This TCR beta chain was recovered during a study of beta chain features in type 1 diabetes. Study-level findings and limits: Naive, central memory and Treg TCRB repertoires appeared more alike in patients than in healthy donors. HLA influence on TCRB rearrangement stayed unresolved here. Amplification by PCR could prefer shorter templates, with the same effect in patients and controls.

Remarks on this clone: Its antigen is not known.

Expressed TCRB transcripts were sequenced after all isolated RNA was converted to cDNA. The data were produced by immunoSEQ multiplex PCR, yet TCRdb's version contains in-frame clones alone and is incomplete. The data contain under 900,000 clones, roughly 17% of them seen just once; the ten biggest clones take up 0.023%. CDR3 length equals 14 residues. The V end was cut by 5 bases, the J end by 2 bases, with 14 bases between. Germline V gene lookup returns CDR1 SGHRS and CDR2 YFSETQ. Sequenced material: naive CD4+ T cells from blood. This clonotype was obtained from a woman aged 18-35 years in good health. The gene calls are TRBV5-1 and TRBJ2-7; D remains unclear. The chain's CDR3 is CASRRNNQAYEQYF. Written as DNA, the CDR3 is TGCGCCAGCAGACGTAACAATCAGGCCTACGAGCAGTACTTC.